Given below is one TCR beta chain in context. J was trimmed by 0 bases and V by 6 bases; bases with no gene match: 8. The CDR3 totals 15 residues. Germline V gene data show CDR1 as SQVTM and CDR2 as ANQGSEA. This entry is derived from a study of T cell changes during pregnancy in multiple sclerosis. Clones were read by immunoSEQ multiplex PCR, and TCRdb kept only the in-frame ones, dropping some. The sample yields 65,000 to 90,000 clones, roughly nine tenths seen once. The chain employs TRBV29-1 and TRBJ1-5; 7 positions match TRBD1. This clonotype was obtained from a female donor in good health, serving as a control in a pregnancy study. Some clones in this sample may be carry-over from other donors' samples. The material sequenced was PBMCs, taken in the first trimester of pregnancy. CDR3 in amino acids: CSVAGTDYSNQPQHF. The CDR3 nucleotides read TGCAGCGTCGCCGGGACAGATTATAGCAATCAGCCCCAGCATTTT.